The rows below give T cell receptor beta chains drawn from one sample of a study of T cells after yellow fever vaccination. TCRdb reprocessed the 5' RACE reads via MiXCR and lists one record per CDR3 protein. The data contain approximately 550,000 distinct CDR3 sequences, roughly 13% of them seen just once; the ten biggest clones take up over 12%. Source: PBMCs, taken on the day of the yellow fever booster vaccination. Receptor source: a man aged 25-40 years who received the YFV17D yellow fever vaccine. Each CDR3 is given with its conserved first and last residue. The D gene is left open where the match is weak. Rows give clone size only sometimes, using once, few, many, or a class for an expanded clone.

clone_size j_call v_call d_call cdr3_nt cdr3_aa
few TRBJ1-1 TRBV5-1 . TGCGCCAGCAGCTGGACAGTGAACACTGAAGCTTTCTTT CASSWTVNTEAFF
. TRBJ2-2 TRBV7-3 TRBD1 TGTGCCAGCAGCCCATTTACTACGGGACAGGGCGGGGAGCTGTTTTTT CASSPFTTGQGGELFF
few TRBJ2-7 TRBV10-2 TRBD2 TGCGCCAGCAGTGGAACTAGCGGGGTCCCCTACGAGCAGTACTTC CASSGTSGVPYEQYF
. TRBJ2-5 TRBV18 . TGTGCCAGCTCACCTGTGGCCGGGGAAGAGATCCAGTACTTC CASSPVAGEEIQYF
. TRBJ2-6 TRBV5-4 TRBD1 TGTGCCAGCGGGACAGGGGCAGGTGGGGCCAACGTCCTGACTTTC CASGTGAGGANVLTF
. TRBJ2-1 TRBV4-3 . TGCGCCAGCAGCCGCACGCTAGCGATATCCTTTGAGCAGTTCTTC CASSRTLAISFEQFF
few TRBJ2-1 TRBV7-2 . TGTGCCAGCAGCTTGGGAACGGGAAAGGAGCAGTTCTTC CASSLGTGKEQFF
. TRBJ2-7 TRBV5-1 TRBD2 TGCGCCAGCAGCGGGACTAGCAATTCCTACGAGCAGTACTTC CASSGTSNSYEQYF
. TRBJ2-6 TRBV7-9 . TGTGCCAGCAGCTCGACAGTAGCAGGGGCCAACGTCCTGACTTTC CASSSTVAGANVLTF
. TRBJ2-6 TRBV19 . TGTGCCAGTAGTATGTCGGCCAACGCCCTGACTTTC CASSMSANALTF
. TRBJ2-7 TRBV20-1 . TGCAGTGCTAGGAGTCGGGTCAACACCTACGAGCAGTACTTC CSARSRVNTYEQYF
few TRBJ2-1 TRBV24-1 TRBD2 TGTGCCACCAGTGACCTAGGGACTAGCGGAGGCAATGAGCAGTTCTTC CATSDLGTSGGNEQFF
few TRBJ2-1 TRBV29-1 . TGCAGCGTTGAAGATGTGGAGGACTCGATGGGGGAGCAGTTCTTC CSVEDVEDSMGEQFF
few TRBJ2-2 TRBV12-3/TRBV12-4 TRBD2 TGTGCCAGCAGGCTAGCGGGAGGGATCACCGGGGAGCTGTTTTTT CASRLAGGITGELFF
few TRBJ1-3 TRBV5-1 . TGCGCCAGCAGCTTGGACCTCAGTAAATCTGGAAACACCATATATTTT CASSLDLSKSGNTIYF
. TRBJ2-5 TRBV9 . TGTGCCAGCAGCGTACGTGGCCAGGGGCTAGAGACCCAGTACTTC CASSVRGQGLETQYF
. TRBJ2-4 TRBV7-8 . TGTGCCAGCAGCTCCCTAGAGGCCAAAAACATTCAGTACTTC CASSSLEAKNIQYF
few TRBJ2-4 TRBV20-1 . TGCAGTGCTAGTCAATCCACCATGATAGCCAAAAACATTCAGTACTTC CSASQSTMIAKNIQYF
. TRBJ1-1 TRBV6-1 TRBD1 TGTGCCAGCGCAAGTGGACAGGGGGCGACTGAAGCTTTCTTT CASASGQGATEAFF
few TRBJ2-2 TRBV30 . TGTTTAGGGGGGGGAAACACCGGGGAGCTGTTTTTT CLGGGNTGELFF
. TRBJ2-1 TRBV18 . TGTGCCAGCTCAGCGGACAGTAACAATGAGCAGTTCTTC CASSADSNNEQFF
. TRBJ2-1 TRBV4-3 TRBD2 TGCGCCAGCAGCCAAGATCCCCATAGCGGGAGTGGCAATGAGCAGTTCTTC CASSQDPHSGSGNEQFF
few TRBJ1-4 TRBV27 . TGTGCCAGCAGTCCAAACACCGCGTCTAATGAAAAACTGTTTTTT CASSPNTASNEKLFF
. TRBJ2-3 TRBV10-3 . TGTGCCATCAAAAGGACTATAGTACTGGCAGATACGCAGTATTTT CAIKRTIVLADTQYF
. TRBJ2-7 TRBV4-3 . TGCGCCAGCAGCCAGATGGGTGGGGACTACGAGCAGTACTTC CASSQMGGDYEQYF
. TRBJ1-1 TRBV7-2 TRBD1 TGTGCCAGCACGTCCACAGGGGATCACACTGAAGCTTTCTTT CASTSTGDHTEAFF
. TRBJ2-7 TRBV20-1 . TGCAGTGCTAGCCGCCCAGGGGAATCCTACGAGCAGTACTTC CSASRPGESYEQYF
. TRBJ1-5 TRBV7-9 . TGTGCCAGCGAGCAGGGGACGAGCAATCAGCCCCAGCATTTT CASEQGTSNQPQHF
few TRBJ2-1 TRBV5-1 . TGCGCCAGCAGCTTAGATGGGCAGCCTTACAATGAGCAGTTCTTC CASSLDGQPYNEQFF
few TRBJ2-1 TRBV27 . TGTGCCAGCAGGATGTCCACAGTAAGGCCTAATGAGCAGTTCTTC CASRMSTVRPNEQFF
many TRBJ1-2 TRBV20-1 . TGCAGTGCTGACACGGGGATATATGGCTACACCTTC CSADTGIYGYTF
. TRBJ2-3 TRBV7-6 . TGTGCCAGCAGCCACGGGCCCTCCCAGGGAGATACGCAGTATTTT CASSHGPSQGDTQYF
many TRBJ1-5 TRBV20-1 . TGCAGTGCTAGGGGACACTGGAACCAGCCCCAGCATTTT CSARGHWNQPQHF
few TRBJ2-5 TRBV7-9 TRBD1 TGTGCCAGCAGAACTGGACAGGGCCAGTACTTC CASRTGQGQYF
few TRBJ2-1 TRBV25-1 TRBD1 TGTGCCAGCAGTGAATTTTTTGGGACAGGGGGTTACAATGAGCAGTTCTTC CASSEFFGTGGYNEQFF
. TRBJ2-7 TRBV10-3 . TGTGCCATCAGCGGCGGACAAGTCTACGAGCAGTACTTC CAISGGQVYEQYF
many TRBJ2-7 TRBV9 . TGTGCCAGCAGCCCTGGACAGCCTCCCTACGAGCAGTACTTC CASSPGQPPYEQYF
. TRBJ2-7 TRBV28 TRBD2 TGTGCCAGCACCCTCACGGGAGGCGGCCACGAGCAGTACTTC CASTLTGGGHEQYF
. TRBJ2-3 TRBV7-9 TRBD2 TGTGCCAGCAGCGCTCATCGGGGGGTTCTCATAGATACGCAGTATTTT CASSAHRGVLIDTQYF
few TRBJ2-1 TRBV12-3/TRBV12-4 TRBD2 TGTGCCAGCACTAAGAGCGGGAAGAGCTACAATGAGCAGTTCTTC CASTKSGKSYNEQFF
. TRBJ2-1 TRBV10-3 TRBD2 TGTGCCATCGCCCGACTAGCGGGAGTTTACAATGAGCAGTTCTTC CAIARLAGVYNEQFF
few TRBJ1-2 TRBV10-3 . TGTGCCATCAGGGACCGTGGGGGCCTCGACTTAGCTAACTATGGCTACACCTTC CAIRDRGGLDLANYGYTF
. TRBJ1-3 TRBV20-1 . TGCAGTGGGAGGGCCGGGAAGGGATCTGGAAACACCATATATTTT CSGRAGKGSGNTIYF
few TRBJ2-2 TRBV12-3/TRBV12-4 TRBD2 TGTGCCAGCAGTGGACTAGCGTCCGCGAACACCGGGGAGCTGTTTTTT CASSGLASANTGELFF
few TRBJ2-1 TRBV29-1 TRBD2 TGCCGGCGGGGACTAGGGGATGAGCAGTTCTTC CRRGLGDEQFF
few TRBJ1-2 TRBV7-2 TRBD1 TGTGCCAGCAGCTTAGGGAGGGGACAGGGGAAAGGCTACACCTTC CASSLGRGQGKGYTF
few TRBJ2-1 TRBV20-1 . TGCAGTGCTAGAGATCCTCTCCCATCCTACAATGAGCAGTTCTTC CSARDPLPSYNEQFF
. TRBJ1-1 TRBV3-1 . TGTGCCAGCAGCCGGGGAAACGAGCGACTTGCGGCTTTCTTT CASSRGNERLAAFF